A single sample gave rise to the 30 T cell receptor beta chains below, sequenced in a study of vaccination effects on CD4 cells after COVID-19. After expansion with viral peptide pools in the ViraFEST assay, antigen-specific CD4+ T cells were sequenced. Following culture for under 12 days, CD4+ T cells were isolated. All vaccine recipients tested negative for nucleocapsid antibodies and had never contracted SARS-CoV-2 infection. The repertoire was sequenced with immunoSEQ multiplex PCR; TCRdb's copy has only in-frame clones and lacks some. The data contain 77,000 or so clones, about 79% of them singletons. These receptors have no identified antigens. Here the sequenced sample was CD4+ T cells from PBMCs cultured with SARS-CoV-2 spike peptides, taken before COVID-19 vaccination. The receptors were sampled from a human donor who received a COVID-19 vaccine.

The V gene is TRBV5-1, the J gene TRBJ2-5, with TRBD2 identical over 8 bases. This CDR3 is built from 16 residues. Unmatched junction bases numbered 9, after V lost 3 bases and J lost 2 bases. Germline V gene data show CDR1 as SGHRS and CDR2 as YFSETQ. CDR3: CASSSLSGGEQETQYF. The DNA of the CDR3 is TGCGCCAGCAGCTCGCTGAGCGGGGGCGAACAAGAGACCCAGTACTTC.

This clone appeared a single time. The rearrangement links TRBV6-6 to TRBJ2-1; TRBD1 aligns across 10 bases. The CDR3 loop spans 16 amino acids. The V segment lost 2 bases and the J segment 8 bases; nucleotides outside the gene matches: 9. From germline, CDR1 is MNHNY and CDR2 SVGAGI (reference sequence). CDR3 amino acids: CASSYEGATGGDEQFF. Here the CDR3 DNA reads TGTGCCAGCAGTTACGAGGGGGCGACAGGGGGCGATGAGCAGTTCTTC.

The chain recombines TRBV7-3 with TRBJ2-1; 12 bases are shared with TRBD2. V shed 5 bases, J shed 8 bases, and the junction held 7 bases outside the gene matches. This CDR3 spans 15 amino acids. Germline CDR1 and CDR2: SGHTA and FQGTGA. The CDR3 loop reads CASSAASGGADEQFF. The CDR3 DNA follows: TGTGCCAGCAGCGCCGCTAGCGGGGGGGCTGATGAGCAGTTCTTC.

V usage is TRBV27 and J usage is TRBJ1-2, with 11 nucleotides matching TRBD1. Losses at the gene ends were 4 bases for V and 6 bases for J; bases not matched to a gene: 7. Germline V CDR1 and CDR2: MNHEY, SMNVEV (reference sequence). This CDR3 is built from 15 residues. CDR3 residues: CASSSNRDRGNGYTF. The CDR3 nucleotides read TGTGCCAGCAGTTCAAACCGGGACAGGGGGAATGGCTACACCTTC.

This chain links TRBV7-9 with TRBJ1-4; tentatively, D is TRBD1 (5 bases). The germline V and J ends were trimmed by 5 bases and 7 bases, with 17 bases remaining between them. In germline, CDR1 is SEHNR, CDR2 FQNEAQ (reference sequence). This CDR3 has 15 residues. CDR3: CASSRGDRESEKLFF. The CDR3 region has the DNA TGTGCCAGCAGCCGAGGCGACAGAGAGAGTGAAAAACTGTTTTTT. The variable domain in full, completed from reference TRBV7-9 and TRBJ1-4, reads DTGVSQNPRHKITKRGQNVTFRCDPISEHNRLYWYRQTLGQGPEFLTYFQNEAQLEKSRLLSDRFSAERPKGSFSTLEIQRTEQGDSAMYLCASSRGDRESEKLFFGSGTQLSVL.

This clone was found once. V is TRBV21-1 and J is TRBJ2-3; TRBD1, as called in the table, went unchecked against the DNA. TRBV21-1 represents a pseudogene. CDR3 length: 13 residues. CDR3 DNA sequence: TGTGCCAGCAGCAGGGGGCAACCTGATACGCAGTATTTT. It translates to CASSRGQPDTQYF.

The chain couples TRBV9 to TRBJ2-3, with D maybe TRBD1 (6 bases). V shed 4 bases and J shed 0 bases, with 12 bases lying between them. This CDR3 is 15 amino acids long. Germline loops: CDR1 SGDLS, CDR2 YYNGEE. The CDR3 region is CASSWTAASTDTQYF. DNA of the CDR3: TGTGCCAGCAGCTGGACAGCTGCTAGCACAGATACGCAGTATTTT.

The chain joins TRBV5-4 to TRBJ2-3, with a weak D call TRBD2 (6 bases). Trimming stripped 1 base from V and 6 bases from J, with 15 bases between. The CDR3 length is 15 residues. Germline CDR1 and CDR2: SGHNT and YYREEE (reference sequence). CDR3 sequence: CASSLSPGDGDTQYF. CDR3 bases: TGTGCCAGCAGCTTGTCCCCGGGGGACGGGGATACGCAGTATTTT.

V and J are TRBV9 and TRBJ2-3, with 9 bases aligning to TRBD1. CDR1 is SGDLS and CDR2 is YYNGEE in the germline V gene. This CDR3 has 15 residues. V dropped 0 bases and J dropped 6; count of bases not matched to a gene: 5. The CDR3 sequence: CASSVEGTGLDTQYF. In DNA, the CDR3 is TGTGCCAGCAGCGTAGAAGGGACAGGGTTGGATACGCAGTATTTT.

The chain joins TRBV6-5 to TRBJ2-3, with TRBD2 matching over 7 bases. V shed 7 bases, J shed 3 bases, and the junction held 10 bases outside the gene matches. This CDR3 has 15 amino acids. Germline V lookup: CDR1 MNHEY, CDR2 SVGAGI. DNA for the CDR3: TGTGCCAGCAAGGGTCTAGCGGCAGGAACAGATACGCAGTATTTT. It is translated as CASKGLAAGTDTQYF.

The J gene is TRBJ1-2, the V gene TRBV5-1; 9 positions agree with TRBD1. J lost 8 bases, V lost 0 bases, and 8 bases had no gene match. Germline V gives CDR1 SGHRS, CDR2 YFSETQ. This CDR3 comprises 15 residues. CDR3 residues: CASSLGGQGTSGYTF. The CDR3 bases are TGCGCCAGCAGCTTGGGGGGACAGGGAACGAGCGGCTACACCTTC.

This chain uses TRBV7-9 with TRBJ1-2; the D gene is possibly TRBD1 (5 bases). This CDR3 is built from 15 residues. CDR1 SEHNR and CDR2 FQNEAQ come from the germline V gene (reference sequence). V was clipped by 5 bases and J by 0 bases, with 13 bases between them. The CDR3 loop reads CASSETGDTNYGYTF. The CDR3 DNA follows: TGTGCCAGCAGCGAAACGGGGGATACTAACTATGGCTACACCTTC. Variable domain in full (rest from reference TRBV7-9 and TRBJ1-2): DTGVSQNPRHKITKRGQNVTFRCDPISEHNRLYWYRQTLGQGPEFLTYFQNEAQLEKSRLLSDRFSAERPKGSFSTLEIQRTEQGDSAMYLCASSETGDTNYGYTFGSGTRLTVV.

J is TRBJ1-2 and V is TRBV9, with unresolved D. There are 13 residues in the CDR3. The germline gives CDR1 SGDLS, CDR2 YYNGEE. V lost 4 bases and J 2 bases, leaving 9 bases between the germline ends. As DNA, the CDR3 is TGTGCCAGCAGCCCCAGTGAGAACTATGGCTACACCTTC. Protein product: CASSPSENYGYTF.

The J gene is TRBJ2-2, the V gene TRBV30; 7 bases are a match to TRBD1. V was clipped by 4 bases and J by 7 bases; unmatched bases: 12. The CDR3 is made up of 15 amino acids. Germline CDR1 is GTSNPN and CDR2 is SVGIG (reference sequence). As DNA, the CDR3 is TGTGCCTGGAACCAAAAAACAGGGGTTCGCGGGGAGCTGTTTTTT. Translating gives CAWNQKTGVRGELFF. The full variable domain, with the rest looked up from reference TRBV30 and TRBJ2-2, is SQTIHQWPATLVQPVGSPLSLECTVEGTSNPNLYWYRQAAGRGLQLLFYSVGIGQISSEVPQNLSASRPQDRQFILSSKKLLLSDSGFYLCAWNQKTGVRGELFFGEGSRLTVL.

The chain combines TRBV21-1 with TRBJ1-6. TRBV21-1 has pseudogene status. The CDR3 covers 12 residues. Here the CDR3 reads CASSKAGSPLHF. CDR3 sequence (DNA): TGTGCCAGCAGCAAAGCGGGGTCACCCCTCCACTTT.

The rearrangement uses TRBV5-6 and TRBJ2-7, with 9 bases matching TRBD1. The CDR3 is 15 amino acids. With V trimmed by 3 bases and J by 5 bases, 9 bases remained unmatched. Germline CDR1 reads SGHDT; CDR2 reads YYEEEE. The CDR3 DNA is TGTGCCAGCAGCTCTACCGGGACAGGGTTCCACGAGCAGTACGTC. Encoded protein: CASSSTGTGFHEQYV.

The chain couples TRBV6-6 to TRBJ1-2; TRBD1 agrees at 7 bases. CDR3 length equals 14 residues. Trimming cost V 6 bases and J 2 bases; bases outside gene matches: 6. From germline, CDR1 is MNHNY and CDR2 SVGAGI (reference sequence). CDR3 DNA: TGTGCCAGCAGAGAGACAGGGACGAACTATGGCTACACCTTC. Translation gives CASRETGTNYGYTF.

The chain employs TRBV7-2 and TRBJ2-3, with 14 bases matching TRBD2. Germline assignment: CDR1 SGHTA and CDR2 FQGNSA. This CDR3 has 17 residues. J lost 5 bases, V lost 5 bases, and 9 bases had no gene match. CDR3 in amino acids: CASSAFGLAGGGDTQYF. For the CDR3, the DNA is TGTGCCAGCAGCGCCTTCGGACTAGCGGGGGGAGGAGATACGCAGTATTTT.

The gene calls are TRBV6-5 and TRBJ2-7; no clear D. This CDR3 is 13 amino acids long. Trimming pared 6 bases from V and 2 bases from J, leaving 11 bases between. Per germline, CDR1 MNHEY and CDR2 SVGAGI. The chain's CDR3 is CASSVGPTYEQYV. The CDR3 DNA follows: TGTGCCAGCAGCGTCGGACCTACCTACGAGCAGTACGTC.

The rearrangement joins TRBV24-1 to TRBJ1-1, with D unresolved. The germline V gene has CDR1 KGHDR and CDR2 SFDVKD. Trimming pared 4 bases from V and 11 bases from J, leaving 13 bases between. The CDR3 loop spans 12 amino acids. CDR3 sequence reads: CATSDPRHGAFF. CDR3 nucleotides: TGTGCCACCAGTGACCCAAGACATGGGGCTTTCTTT.

The rearrangement uses TRBV6-5 and TRBJ2-3; TRBD2 matches 10 bases. V gave up 0 bases and J gave up 6 bases; unmatched junction bases: 3. The germline V gene has CDR1 MNHEY and CDR2 SVGAGI. The CDR3 has 15 amino acids. CDR3 in DNA: TGTGCCAGCAGTTACTCCCTAGCGGGGGTCGATACGCAGTATTTT. As protein: CASSYSLAGVDTQYF.

The V and J genes are TRBV3-1 (or the pseudogene TRBV3-2) and TRBJ2-3, with D perhaps matching TRBD2 (6 bases). This CDR3 contains 14 residues. Germline V gene data show CDR1 as LGHDT and CDR2 as YNNKEL (reference sequence). The V end lost 3 bases, the J end lost 5 bases, and 12 bases lay between the germline ends. The CDR3 sequence is CASSHGGKGDTQYF. The CDR3 DNA reads as TGTGCCAGCAGCCACGGGGGAAAGGGAGATACGCAGTATTTT.

The chain is built from TRBV6-1 and TRBJ1-5; D gene unclear. The length of the CDR3 is 11 residues. The germline V gene encodes CDR1 MNHNS and CDR2 SASEGT. V was trimmed by 1 base and J by 9 bases, leaving 4 bases between them. In nucleotides, the CDR3 is TGTGCCAGCAGTGAAGGTCCGCCCCAGCATTTT. Its translation is CASSEGPPQHF.

This clone was observed a few times. The chain has TRBV2 and TRBJ2-2; no clear D gene. Looked up from germline, CDR1 is SNHLY and CDR2 is FYNNEI. This CDR3 has 14 residues. The V end was cut by 0 bases, the J end by 6 bases, with 8 bases between. CDR3 sequence reads: CASSEAPDPGELFF. The CDR3 region has the DNA TGTGCCAGCAGTGAAGCGCCAGACCCCGGGGAGCTGTTTTTT.

The genes are TRBV4-2 and TRBJ2-3; TRBD2 aligns across 7 bases. The CDR3 extends over 16 amino acids. Germline V gives CDR1 LGHNA, CDR2 YNFKEQ. The V and J ends lost 0 bases and 1 base, in that order; junction bases with no gene match: 4. This CDR3 reads CASSQDPGGGTDTQYF. The CDR3 bases are TGTGCCAGCAGCCAAGATCCTGGGGGGGGCACAGATACGCAGTATTTT.

The gene calls are TRBV21-1 and TRBJ2-7; the table assigns TRBD2, which was not confirmed against the DNA. TRBV21-1 is given as a pseudogene. This CDR3 has 14 residues. The CDR3 sequence: CASSKLEVDFEQYV. DNA of the CDR3: TGTGCCAGCAGCAAACTCGAGGTAGATTTCGAGCAGTACGTC.

CDR3: CASSPLVAARETQYF. CDR3 DNA sequence: TGTGCCAGCTCACCACTAGTTGCAGCCCGAGAGACCCAGTACTTC. V and J are TRBV18 and TRBJ2-5; unclear D gene. V was pared by 1 base and J by 4 bases, with 13 bases between. This CDR3 is 15 amino acids long. Germline CDR1 reads KGHSH; CDR2 reads LQKENI.

V is TRBV18 and J is TRBJ1-5; D gene unclear. CDR1 is KGHSH, CDR2 LQKENI, per germline. The CDR3 loop spans 13 amino acids. The V gene lost 5 bases and the J gene lost 4 bases, with 9 bases spanning the gap. As DNA, the CDR3 is TGTGCCAGCTCAGCCACCGGAAATCAGCCCCAGCATTTT. It codes for CASSATGNQPQHF.

The CDR3 protein is CASNYGAVGNQPQHF. CDR3 sequence (DNA): TGTGCCAGTAACTACGGGGCCGTGGGCAATCAGCCCCAGCATTTT. The chain combines TRBV19 with TRBJ1-5; weak D call: TRBD1 (5 bases). This CDR3 contains 15 residues. Germline V lookup: CDR1 LNHDA, CDR2 SQIVND (reference sequence). V dropped 7 bases and J dropped 2 bases, with 15 bases sitting between them.

This clone has only a few counts. This chain connects TRBV19 to TRBJ2-1; D perhaps matches TRBD1 (6 bases). Trimming removed 5 bases from V and 9 bases from J, with 14 bases in between. The CDR3 sequence is 13 residues long. Germline loops: CDR1 LNHDA, CDR2 SQIVND (reference sequence). CDR3 nucleotide sequence: TGTGCCAGTAGTGAGGGGGTCGAAATTGAGCAGTTCTTC. It is translated as CASSEGVEIEQFF.